The present entry profiles one TCR beta chain with its context. The sample originates from a study of blood T cell repertoires in COVID-19. The wider study: Sources were T cells, B-cell-depleted T cells, or PBMCs; the material itself was cDNA or gDNA.

Cohorts were assigned according to the clinical history that participants reported. Individuals in the exposed group had encountered a COVID-19 case within 2 weeks preceding study entry. The CDR3 totals 13 residues. CDR1 MNHNY and CDR2 SVGAGI come from the germline V gene (reference sequence). The trim removed 6 bases at V and 6 bases at J, leaving 8 bases unmatched. The protocol was immunoSEQ multiplex PCR, while the TCRdb copy is restricted to in-frame clones and leaves out a portion. Altogether hundreds of thousands of clones are present, about 80% being singletons, with the ten largest covering roughly 5%.

The sequence came from a woman aged 45-65 years who had been exposed to COVID-19. The V gene is TRBV6-6, the J gene TRBJ2-7, with 7 bases fitting TRBD1. The sample taken for sequencing was PBMCs or T cells enriched from blood (not recorded which). CDR3 nucleotide sequence: TGTGCCAGCAGCCCCGACCACAGGGGCGAGCAGTACTTC. Translated: CASSPDHRGEQYF.